This T cell receptor beta chain came from a study of blood T cell repertoires in COVID-19. The germline V and J ends were trimmed by 0 bases and 0 bases, with 9 bases remaining between them. Germline V gene lookup returns CDR1 LGHNT and CDR2 FRNRAP. The CDR3 sequence is 16 residues long. The data were produced by immunoSEQ multiplex PCR, yet TCRdb's version contains in-frame clones alone and is incomplete. The sample has hundreds of thousands of clones, 75% to 90% seen once. The study assigned cohorts using participant-reported clinical history. Symptom resolution, clearance, or two negative PCRs marked donors in Cohort 3 as recovered.

The V gene is TRBV12-5, the J gene TRBJ1-3, with D unclear. The specimen was PBMCs or T cells enriched from blood (not recorded which). This clonotype was sampled from a young man who had recovered from COVID-19. This CDR3 is CASGLVREFSGNTIYF. CDR3 bases: TGTGCTAGTGGTTTGGTACGAGAATTCTCTGGAAACACCATATATTTT. Full variable domain (outside the CDR3, taken from reference TRBV12-5 and TRBJ1-3): DARVTQTPRHKVTEMGQEVTMRCQPILGHNTVFWYRQTMMQGLELLAYFRNRAPLDDSGMPKDRFSAEMPDATLATLKIQPSEPRDSAVYFCASGLVREFSGNTIYFGEGSWLTVV.